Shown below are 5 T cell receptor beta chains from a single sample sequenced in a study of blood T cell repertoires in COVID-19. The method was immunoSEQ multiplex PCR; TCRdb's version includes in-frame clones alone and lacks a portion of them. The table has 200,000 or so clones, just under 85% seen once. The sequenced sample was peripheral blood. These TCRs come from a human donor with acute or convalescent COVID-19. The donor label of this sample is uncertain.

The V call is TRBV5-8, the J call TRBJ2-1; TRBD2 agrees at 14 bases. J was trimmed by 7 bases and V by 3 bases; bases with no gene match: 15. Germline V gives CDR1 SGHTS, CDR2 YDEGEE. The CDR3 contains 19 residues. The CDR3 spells CASSSTGTSGRSRINEQFF. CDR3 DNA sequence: TGTGCCAGCAGCTCGACCGGGACTAGCGGGAGAAGTAGGATAAATGAGCAGTTCTTC.

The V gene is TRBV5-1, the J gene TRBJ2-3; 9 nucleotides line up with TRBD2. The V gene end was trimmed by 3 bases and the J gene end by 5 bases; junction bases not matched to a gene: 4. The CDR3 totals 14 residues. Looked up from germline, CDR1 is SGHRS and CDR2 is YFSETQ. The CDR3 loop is CASSSAGGQDTQYF. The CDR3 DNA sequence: TGCGCCAGCAGCTCAGCGGGAGGACAAGATACGCAGTATTTT.

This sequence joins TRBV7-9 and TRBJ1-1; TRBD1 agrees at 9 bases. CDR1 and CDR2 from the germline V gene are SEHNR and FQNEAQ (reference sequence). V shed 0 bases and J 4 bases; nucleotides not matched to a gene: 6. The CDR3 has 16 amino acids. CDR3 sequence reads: CASSLATGGPGTEAFF. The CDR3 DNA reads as TGTGCCAGCAGCTTAGCTACAGGGGGCCCAGGCACTGAAGCTTTCTTT. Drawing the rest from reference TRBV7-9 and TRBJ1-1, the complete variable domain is DTGVSQNPRHKITKRGQNVTFRCDPISEHNRLYWYRQTLGQGPEFLTYFQNEAQLEKSRLLSDRFSAERPKGSFSTLEIQRTEQGDSAMYLCASSLATGGPGTEAFFGQGTRLTVV.

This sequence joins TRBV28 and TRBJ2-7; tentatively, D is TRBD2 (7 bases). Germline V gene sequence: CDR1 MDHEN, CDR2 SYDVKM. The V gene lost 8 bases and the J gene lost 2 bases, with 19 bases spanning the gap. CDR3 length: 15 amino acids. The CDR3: CASWGGLAVAYEQYF. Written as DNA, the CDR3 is TGTGCCAGCTGGGGGGGCCTAGCGGTCGCCTACGAGCAGTACTTC.

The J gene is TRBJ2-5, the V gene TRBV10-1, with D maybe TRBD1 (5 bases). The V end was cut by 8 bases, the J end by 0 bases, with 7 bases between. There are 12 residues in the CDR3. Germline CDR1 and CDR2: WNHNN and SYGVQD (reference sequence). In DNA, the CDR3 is TGCGCCAGCGGCAGGGACCAAGAGACCCAGTACTTC. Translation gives CASGRDQETQYF.